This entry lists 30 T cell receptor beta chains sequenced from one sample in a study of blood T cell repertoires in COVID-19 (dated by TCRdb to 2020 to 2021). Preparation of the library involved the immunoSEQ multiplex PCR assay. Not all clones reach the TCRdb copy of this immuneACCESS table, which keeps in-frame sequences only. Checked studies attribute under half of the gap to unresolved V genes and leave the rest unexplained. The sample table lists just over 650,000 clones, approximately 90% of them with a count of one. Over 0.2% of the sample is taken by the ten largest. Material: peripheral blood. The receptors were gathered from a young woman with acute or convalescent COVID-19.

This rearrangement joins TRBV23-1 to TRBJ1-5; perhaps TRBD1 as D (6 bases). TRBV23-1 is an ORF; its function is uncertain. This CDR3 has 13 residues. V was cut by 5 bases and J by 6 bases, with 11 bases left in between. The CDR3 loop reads CASSRGGSQPQHF. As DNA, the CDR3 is TGCGCCAGCAGTAGGGGGGGAAGTCAGCCCCAGCATTTT.

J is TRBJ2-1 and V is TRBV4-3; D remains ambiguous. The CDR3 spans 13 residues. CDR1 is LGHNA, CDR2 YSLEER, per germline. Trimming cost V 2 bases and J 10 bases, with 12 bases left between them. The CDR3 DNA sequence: TGCGCCAGCAGCCAAAAAACCGGAGAAGAGCAGTTCTTC. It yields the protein CASSQKTGEEQFF.

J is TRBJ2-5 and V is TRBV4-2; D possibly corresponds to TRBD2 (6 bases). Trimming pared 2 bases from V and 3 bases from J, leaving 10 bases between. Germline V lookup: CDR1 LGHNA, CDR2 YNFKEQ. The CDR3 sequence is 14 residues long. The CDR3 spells CASSQRSSEETQYF. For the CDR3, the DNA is TGTGCCAGCAGCCAAAGGTCTAGCGAAGAGACCCAGTACTTC.

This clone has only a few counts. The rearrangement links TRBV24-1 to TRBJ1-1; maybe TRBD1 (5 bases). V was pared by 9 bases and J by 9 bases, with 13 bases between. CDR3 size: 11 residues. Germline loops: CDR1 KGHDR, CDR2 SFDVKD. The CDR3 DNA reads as TGTGCCACCGCGGAGGGGCGCCAAGCTTTCTTT. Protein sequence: CATAEGRQAFF.

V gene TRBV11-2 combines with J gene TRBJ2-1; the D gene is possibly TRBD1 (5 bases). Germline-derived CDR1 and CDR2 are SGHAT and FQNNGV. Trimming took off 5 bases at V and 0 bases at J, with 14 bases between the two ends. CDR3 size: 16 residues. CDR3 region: CASSHVRGPSYNEQFF. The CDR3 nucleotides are TGTGCCAGCAGCCACGTTAGGGGCCCCTCCTACAATGAGCAGTTCTTC.

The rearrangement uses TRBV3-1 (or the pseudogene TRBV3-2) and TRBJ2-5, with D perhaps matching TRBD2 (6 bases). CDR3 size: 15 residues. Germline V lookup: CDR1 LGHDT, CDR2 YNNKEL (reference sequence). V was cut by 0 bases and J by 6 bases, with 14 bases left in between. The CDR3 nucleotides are TGTGCCAGCAGCCAAGACGACCCCCGGGGGAAGACCCAGTACTTC. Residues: CASSQDDPRGKTQYF.

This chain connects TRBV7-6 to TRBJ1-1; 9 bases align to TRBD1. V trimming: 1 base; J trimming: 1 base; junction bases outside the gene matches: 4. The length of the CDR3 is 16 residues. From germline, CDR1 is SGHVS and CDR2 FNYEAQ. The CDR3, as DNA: TGTGCCAGCAGCTTAGACAGGGGGCTACCGAACACTGAAGCTTTCTTT. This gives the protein CASSLDRGLPNTEAFF.

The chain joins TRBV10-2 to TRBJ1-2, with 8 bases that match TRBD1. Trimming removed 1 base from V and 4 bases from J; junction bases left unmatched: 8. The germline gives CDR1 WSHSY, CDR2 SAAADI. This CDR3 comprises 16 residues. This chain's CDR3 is CASSEYPGQGGYGYTF. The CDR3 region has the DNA TGCGCCAGCAGTGAGTACCCTGGACAGGGAGGCTATGGCTACACCTTC.

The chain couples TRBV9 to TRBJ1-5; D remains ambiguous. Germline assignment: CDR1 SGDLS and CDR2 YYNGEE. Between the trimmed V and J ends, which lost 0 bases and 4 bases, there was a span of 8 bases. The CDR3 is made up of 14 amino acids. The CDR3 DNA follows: TGTGCCAGCAGCGTAGAGCAACCTAATCAGCCCCAGCATTTT. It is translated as CASSVEQPNQPQHF.

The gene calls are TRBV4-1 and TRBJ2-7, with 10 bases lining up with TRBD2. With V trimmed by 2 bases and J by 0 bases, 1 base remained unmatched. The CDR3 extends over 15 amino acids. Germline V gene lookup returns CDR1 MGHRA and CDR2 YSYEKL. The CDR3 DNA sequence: TGCGCCAGCAGCCAAACTAGCGGGGACTCCTACGAGCAGTACTTC. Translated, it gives CASSQTSGDSYEQYF.

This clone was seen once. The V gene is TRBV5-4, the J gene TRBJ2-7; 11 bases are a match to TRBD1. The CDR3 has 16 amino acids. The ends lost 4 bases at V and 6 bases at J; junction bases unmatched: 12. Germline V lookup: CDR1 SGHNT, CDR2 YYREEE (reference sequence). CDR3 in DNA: TGTGCCAGCAGCCCCTTCCCGGGACAGGGGGGACCCGAGCAGTACTTC. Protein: CASSPFPGQGGPEQYF.

Written as DNA, the CDR3 is TGTGCCAGCAGTCCCCGGGGGGGGCGGTATGGCTACACCTTC. This sequence encodes CASSPRGGRYGYTF. V and J are TRBV6-5 and TRBJ1-2; D may be TRBD1 (6 bases). CDR1 is MNHEY, CDR2 SVGAGI, per germline. V was shortened by 5 bases and J by 5 bases, with 15 bases between the two germline ends. This CDR3 has 14 residues.

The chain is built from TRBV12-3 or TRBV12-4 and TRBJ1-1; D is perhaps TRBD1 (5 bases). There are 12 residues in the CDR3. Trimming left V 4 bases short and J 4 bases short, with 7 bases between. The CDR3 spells CASSSGSTEAFF. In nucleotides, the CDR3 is TGTGCCAGCAGTTCAGGGTCCACTGAAGCTTTCTTT.

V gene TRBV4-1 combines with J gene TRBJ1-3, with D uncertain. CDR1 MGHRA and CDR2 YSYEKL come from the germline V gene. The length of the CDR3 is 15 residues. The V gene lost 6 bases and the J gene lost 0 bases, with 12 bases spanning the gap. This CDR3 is CASRRIGGSGNTIYF. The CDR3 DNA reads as TGCGCCAGCAGAAGAATAGGAGGCTCTGGAAACACCATATATTTT.

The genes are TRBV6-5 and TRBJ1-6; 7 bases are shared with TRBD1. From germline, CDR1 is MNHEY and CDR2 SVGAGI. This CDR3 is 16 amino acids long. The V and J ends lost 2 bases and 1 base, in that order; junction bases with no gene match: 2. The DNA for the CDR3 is TGTGCCAGCAGTTACAGGGGGCTATCCTATAATTCACCCCTCCACTTT. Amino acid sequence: CASSYRGLSYNSPLHF.

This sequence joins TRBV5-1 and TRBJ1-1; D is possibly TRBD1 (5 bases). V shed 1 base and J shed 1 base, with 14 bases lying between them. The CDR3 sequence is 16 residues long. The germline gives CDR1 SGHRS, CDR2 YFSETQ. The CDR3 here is CASSLNSLRENTEAFF. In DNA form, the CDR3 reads TGCGCCAGCAGCTTGAACTCCCTCAGGGAGAACACTGAAGCTTTCTTT.

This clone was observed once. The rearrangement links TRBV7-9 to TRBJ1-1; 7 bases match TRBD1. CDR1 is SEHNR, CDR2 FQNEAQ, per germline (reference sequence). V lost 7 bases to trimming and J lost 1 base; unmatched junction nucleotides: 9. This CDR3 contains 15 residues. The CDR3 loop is CASNVRGRQNTEAFF. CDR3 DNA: TGTGCCAGCAACGTAAGGGGGCGGCAGAACACTGAAGCTTTCTTT.

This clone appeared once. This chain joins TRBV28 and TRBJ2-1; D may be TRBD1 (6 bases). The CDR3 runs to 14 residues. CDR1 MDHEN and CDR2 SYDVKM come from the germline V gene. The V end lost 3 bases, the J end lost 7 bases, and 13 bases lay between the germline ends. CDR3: CASSLDRGLNEQFF. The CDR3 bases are TGTGCCAGCAGTTTGGACAGAGGCTTGAATGAGCAGTTCTTC.

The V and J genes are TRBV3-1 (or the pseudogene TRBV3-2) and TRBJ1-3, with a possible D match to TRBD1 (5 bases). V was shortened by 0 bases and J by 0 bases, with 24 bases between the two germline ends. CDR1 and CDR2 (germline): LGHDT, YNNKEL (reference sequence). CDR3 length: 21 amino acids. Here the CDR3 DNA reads TGTGCCAGCAGCCAAGAAACCGTATGGGGGGTATCCCCCTCCTCTGGAAACACCATATATTTT. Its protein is CASSQETVWGVSPSSGNTIYF.

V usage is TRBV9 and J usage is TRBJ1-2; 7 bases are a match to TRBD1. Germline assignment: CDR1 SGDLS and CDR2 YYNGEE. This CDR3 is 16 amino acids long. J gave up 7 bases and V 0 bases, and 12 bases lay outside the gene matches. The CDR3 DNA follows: TGTGCCAGCAGCGTAGGCGACAGGGACGTAATAGGTGGCTACACCTTC. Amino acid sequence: CASSVGDRDVIGGYTF.

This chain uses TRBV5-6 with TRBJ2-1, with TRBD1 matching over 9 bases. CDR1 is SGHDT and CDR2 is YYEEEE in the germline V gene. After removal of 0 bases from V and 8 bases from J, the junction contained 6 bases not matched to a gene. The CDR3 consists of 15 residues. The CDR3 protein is CASSLGQGGLHEQFF. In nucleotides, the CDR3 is TGTGCCAGCAGCTTGGGACAGGGGGGCCTTCATGAGCAGTTCTTC.

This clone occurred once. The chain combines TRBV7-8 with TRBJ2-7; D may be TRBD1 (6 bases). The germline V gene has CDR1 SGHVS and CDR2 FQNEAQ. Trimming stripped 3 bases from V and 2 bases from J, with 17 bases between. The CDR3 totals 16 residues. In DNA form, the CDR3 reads TGTGCCAGCAGCTTCCTGAGGGGACATCAAACCTACGAGCAGTACTTC. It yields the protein CASSFLRGHQTYEQYF. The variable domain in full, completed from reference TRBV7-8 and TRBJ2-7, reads GAGVSQSPRYKVAKRGQDVALRCDPISGHVSLFWYQQALGQGPEFLTYFQNEAQLDKSGLPSDRFFAERPEGSVSTLKIQRTQQEDSAVYLCASSFLRGHQTYEQYFGPGTRLTVT.

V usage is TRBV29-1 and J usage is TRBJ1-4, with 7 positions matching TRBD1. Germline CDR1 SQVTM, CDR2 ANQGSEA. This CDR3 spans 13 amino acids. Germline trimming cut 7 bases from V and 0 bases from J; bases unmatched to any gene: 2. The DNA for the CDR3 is TGCAGCGCCCAGGGGGCAACTAATGAAAAACTGTTTTTT. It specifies CSAQGATNEKLFF.

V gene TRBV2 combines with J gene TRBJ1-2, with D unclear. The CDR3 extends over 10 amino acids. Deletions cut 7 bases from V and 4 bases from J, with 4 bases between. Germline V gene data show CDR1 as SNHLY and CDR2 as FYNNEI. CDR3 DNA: TGTGCCAGCACTATCTATGGCTACACCTTC. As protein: CASTIYGYTF.

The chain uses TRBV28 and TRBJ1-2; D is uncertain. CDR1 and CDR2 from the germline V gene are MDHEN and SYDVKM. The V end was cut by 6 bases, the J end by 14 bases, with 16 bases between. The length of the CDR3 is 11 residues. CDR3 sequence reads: CASSTIGRVTF. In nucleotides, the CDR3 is TGTGCCAGCAGCACGATTGGTCGGGTGACCTTC.

The CDR3 DNA reads as TGTGCCAGCTCACCAGGGACAGGGGGCAACTCCTACGAGCAGTACTTC. Its translation is CASSPGTGGNSYEQYF. This sequence joins TRBV18 and TRBJ2-7; 12 positions agree with TRBD1. CDR1 is KGHSH, CDR2 LQKENI, per germline. After removal of 2 bases from V and 0 bases from J, the junction contained 2 bases not matched to a gene. The CDR3 spans 16 residues.

The chain's CDR3 is CASSLARGNTEAFF. The CDR3, as DNA: TGTGCCAGCAGCTTGGCCCGCGGGAACACTGAAGCTTTCTTT. The chain links TRBV5-5 to TRBJ1-1; D gene uncertain. The CDR3 length is 14 residues. The V end lost 0 bases, the J end lost 1 base, and 7 bases lay between the germline ends. Germline V gene sequence: CDR1 SGHKS, CDR2 YYEKEE (reference sequence).

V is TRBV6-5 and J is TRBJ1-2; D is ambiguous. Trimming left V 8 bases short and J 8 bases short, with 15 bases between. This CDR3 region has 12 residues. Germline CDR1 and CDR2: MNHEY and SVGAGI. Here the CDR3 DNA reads TGTGCCAGCTTTGACACGAGGGTCGGCTACACCTTC. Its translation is CASFDTRVGYTF.

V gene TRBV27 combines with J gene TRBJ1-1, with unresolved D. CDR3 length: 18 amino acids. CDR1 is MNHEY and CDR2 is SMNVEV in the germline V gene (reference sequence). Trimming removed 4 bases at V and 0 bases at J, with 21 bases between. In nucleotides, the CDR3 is TGTGCCAGCAGTTCGATCAGAAACCCCCAATACATGAACACTGAAGCTTTCTTT. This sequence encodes CASSSIRNPQYMNTEAFF.

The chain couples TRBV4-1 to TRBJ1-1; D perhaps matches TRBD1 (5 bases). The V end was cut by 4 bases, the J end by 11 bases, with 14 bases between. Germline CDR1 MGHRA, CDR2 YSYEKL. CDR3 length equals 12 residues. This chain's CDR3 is CASSPSGAPAFF. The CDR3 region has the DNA TGCGCCAGCAGCCCGAGTGGGGCTCCGGCTTTCTTT.